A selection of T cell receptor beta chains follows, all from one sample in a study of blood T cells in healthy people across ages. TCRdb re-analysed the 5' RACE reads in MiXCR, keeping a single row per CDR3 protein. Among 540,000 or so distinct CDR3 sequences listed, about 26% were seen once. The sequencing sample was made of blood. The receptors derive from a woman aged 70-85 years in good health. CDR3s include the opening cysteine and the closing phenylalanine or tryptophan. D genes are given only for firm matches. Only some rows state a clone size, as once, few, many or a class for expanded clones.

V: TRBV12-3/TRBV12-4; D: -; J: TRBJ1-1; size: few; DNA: TGTGCCAGCAGTTTGTTGGGAGCTGAAGCTCTCTTT; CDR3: CASSLLGAEALF
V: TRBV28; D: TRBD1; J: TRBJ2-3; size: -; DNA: TGTGCCAGCAGCCAGAGCAGGGGGTCGAGGACGCAGTATTTT; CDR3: CASSQSRGSRTQYF
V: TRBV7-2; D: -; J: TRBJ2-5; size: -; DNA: TGTGCCAGCAGCCGGGGTATGGGAGAGACCCAGTACTTC; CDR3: CASSRGMGETQYF
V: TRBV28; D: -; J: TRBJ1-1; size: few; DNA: TGTGCCAGCCTCCCCCTATCGGGGGGGCTCTCTGAAGCTTTCTTT; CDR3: CASLPLSGGLSEAFF
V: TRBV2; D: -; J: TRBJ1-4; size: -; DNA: TGTGCCAGCAGTCTTCTAGGGGAAAAACTGTTTTTT; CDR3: CASSLLGEKLFF
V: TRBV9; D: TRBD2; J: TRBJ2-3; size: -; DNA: TGTGCCAGCAGCGTAGGGGGGGGATCAGATACGCAGTATTTT; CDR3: CASSVGGGSDTQYF
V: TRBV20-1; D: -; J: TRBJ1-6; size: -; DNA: TGCAGTGCTAGGCCCGACTGGAGAGCACCCCTCCACTTT; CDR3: CSARPDWRAPLHF
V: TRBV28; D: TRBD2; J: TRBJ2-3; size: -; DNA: TGTGCCAGCAGTTCGGGGACTAGCGACTGGGAAGATACGCAGTATTTT; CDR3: CASSSGTSDWEDTQYF
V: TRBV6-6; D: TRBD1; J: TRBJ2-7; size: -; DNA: TGTGTCAGCAGCCAACAGGGGCCCTCCTACGAGCAGTACTTC; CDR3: CVSSQQGPSYEQYF
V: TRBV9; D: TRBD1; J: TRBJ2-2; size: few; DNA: TGTGCCAGCGGGCCAGGGGGACCCGGGGAGCTGTTTTTT; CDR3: CASGPGGPGELFF
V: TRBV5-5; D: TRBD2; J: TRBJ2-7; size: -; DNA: TGTACCAGCAGCTTGGTAGGACTAGCGGCCGAGCAGTACTTC; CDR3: CTSSLVGLAAEQYF
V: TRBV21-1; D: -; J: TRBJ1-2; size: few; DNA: TGTGCCAGCAGCAACGAACAGGGGGTCTCCTATGGCTACACCTTC; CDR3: CASSNEQGVSYGYTF
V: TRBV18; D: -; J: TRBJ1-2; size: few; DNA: TGTGCCAGCTCGTACGCAGGGGTTGATGGCTACACCTTC; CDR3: CASSYAGVDGYTF
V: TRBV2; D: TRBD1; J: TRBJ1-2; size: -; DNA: TGTGCCAGACGACAGGGGCCTAGTGGCTACACCTTC; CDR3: CARRQGPSGYTF
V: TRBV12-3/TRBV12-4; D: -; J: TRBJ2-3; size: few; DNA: TGTGCCAGCAGTTTTAATAGCCTAACAGATACGCAGTATTTT; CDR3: CASSFNSLTDTQYF
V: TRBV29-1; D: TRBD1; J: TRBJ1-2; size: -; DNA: TGCAGCGTCGACGGACAGGTTAACTATGGCTACACCTTC; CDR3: CSVDGQVNYGYTF
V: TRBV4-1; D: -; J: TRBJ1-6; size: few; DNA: TGCGCCAGCAGCCAAGAAGCAGGGGTCAATTCACCCCTCCACTTT; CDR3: CASSQEAGVNSPLHF
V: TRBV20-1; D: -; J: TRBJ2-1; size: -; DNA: TGCAGTGCTAGAGATCGGGGCGTAGTGGCCCAGCAGTTCTTC; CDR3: CSARDRGVVAQQFF
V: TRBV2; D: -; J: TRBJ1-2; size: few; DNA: TGTGCCAGCAGTGGATGGGATGTGTCATTTGGCTACACCTTC; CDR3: CASSGWDVSFGYTF
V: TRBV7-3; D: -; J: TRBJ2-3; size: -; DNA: TGTGCCAGCAGTCGTACTCCGTTAGGTAGCGGAAGCACAGATACGCAGTATTTT; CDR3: CASSRTPLGSGSTDTQYF
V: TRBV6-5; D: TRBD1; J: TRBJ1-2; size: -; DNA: TGTGCCAGCAGGCCGGGACAGGTCTATGGCTACACCTTC; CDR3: CASRPGQVYGYTF
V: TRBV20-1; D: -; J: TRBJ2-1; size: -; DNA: TGCAGTGCTAGAGGTCCGGGGGAATACAATGAGCAGTTCTTC; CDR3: CSARGPGEYNEQFF
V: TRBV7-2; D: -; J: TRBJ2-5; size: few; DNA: TGTGCCAGCAGCTTAGACGGGGGGCAGACCCAGTACTTC; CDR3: CASSLDGGQTQYF
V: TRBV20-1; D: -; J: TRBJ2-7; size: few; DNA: TGCAGTGCTAGAGCGGGGGACGCACTACCCTACGAGCAGTACTTC; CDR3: CSARAGDALPYEQYF
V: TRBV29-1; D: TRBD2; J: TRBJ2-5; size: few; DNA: TGCAGCGTTTATTGGGGGGGAGAGCAGTACTTC; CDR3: CSVYWGGEQYF
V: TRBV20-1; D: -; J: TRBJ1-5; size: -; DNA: TGCAGTGCTAGCGCGGCAGGGGGCAATCAGCCCCAGCATTTT; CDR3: CSASAAGGNQPQHF
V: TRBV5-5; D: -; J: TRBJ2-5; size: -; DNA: TGTGCCAGCAGCCTCGAGGGGATGCGAGGAGAGACCCAGTACTTC; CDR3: CASSLEGMRGETQYF
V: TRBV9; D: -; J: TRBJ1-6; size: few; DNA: TGTGCCAGCAGCGTGTCTTCAGCCGCTGATTCACCCCTCCACTTT; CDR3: CASSVSSAADSPLHF
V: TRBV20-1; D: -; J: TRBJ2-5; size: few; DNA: TGCAGTGCTAGTCTTTCTACTCAAGAGACCCAGTACTTC; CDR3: CSASLSTQETQYF